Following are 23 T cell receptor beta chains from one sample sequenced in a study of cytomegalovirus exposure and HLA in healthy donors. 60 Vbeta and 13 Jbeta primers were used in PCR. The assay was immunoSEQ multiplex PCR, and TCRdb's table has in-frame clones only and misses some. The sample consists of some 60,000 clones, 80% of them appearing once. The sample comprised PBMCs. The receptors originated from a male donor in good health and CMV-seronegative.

CDR3 sequence (DNA): TGTGCCTCCCGGAGGCGCTCTGGGGCCAACGTCCTGACTTTC. Translating gives CASRRRSGANVLTF. The chain joins TRBV6-5 to TRBJ2-6; D possibly corresponds to TRBD2 (5 bases). Looked up from germline, CDR1 is MNHEY and CDR2 is SVGAGI. Trimming took off 11 bases at V and 0 bases at J, with 11 bases between the two ends. CDR3 size: 14 residues.

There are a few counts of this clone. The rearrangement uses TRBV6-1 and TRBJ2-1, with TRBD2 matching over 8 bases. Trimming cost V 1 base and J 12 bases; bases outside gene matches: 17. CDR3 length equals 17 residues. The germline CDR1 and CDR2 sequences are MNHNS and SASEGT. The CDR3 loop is CASSEGLGRGVPRRQFF. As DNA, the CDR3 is TGTGCCAGCAGTGAAGGGTTGGGGCGGGGGGTCCCAAGGCGGCAGTTCTTC.

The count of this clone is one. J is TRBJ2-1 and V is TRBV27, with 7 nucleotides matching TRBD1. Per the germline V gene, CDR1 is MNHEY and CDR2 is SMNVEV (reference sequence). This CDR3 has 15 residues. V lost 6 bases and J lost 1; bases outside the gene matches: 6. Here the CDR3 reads CASRPQGQSYNEQFF. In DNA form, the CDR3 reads TGTGCCAGCAGGCCGCAGGGACAGTCCTACAATGAGCAGTTCTTC.

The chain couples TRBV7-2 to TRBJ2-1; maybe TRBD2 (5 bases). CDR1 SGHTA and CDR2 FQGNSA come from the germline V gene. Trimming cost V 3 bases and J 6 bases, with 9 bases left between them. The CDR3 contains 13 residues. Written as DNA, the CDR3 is TGTGCCAGCAGCTTCTCCGGGGTCAATGAGCAGTTCTTC. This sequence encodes CASSFSGVNEQFF.

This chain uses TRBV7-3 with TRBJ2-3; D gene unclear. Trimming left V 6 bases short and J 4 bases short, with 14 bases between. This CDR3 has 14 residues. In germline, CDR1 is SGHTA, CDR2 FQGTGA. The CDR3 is CASSTDPSPDTQYF. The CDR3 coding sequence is TGTGCCAGCAGTACCGATCCGAGCCCAGATACGCAGTATTTT.

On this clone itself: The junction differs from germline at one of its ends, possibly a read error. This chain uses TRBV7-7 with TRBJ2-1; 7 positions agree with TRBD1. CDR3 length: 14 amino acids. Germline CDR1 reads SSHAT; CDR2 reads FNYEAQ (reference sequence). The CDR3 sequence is CASSHGTDRDEQFF. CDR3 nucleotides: TGTGCTAGCAGCCACGGGACAGATCGGGATGAGCAGTTCTTC. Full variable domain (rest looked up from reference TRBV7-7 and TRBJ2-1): GAGVSQSPRYKVTKRGQDVTLRCDPISSHATLYWYQQALGQGPEFLTYFNYEAQPDKSGLPSDRFSAERPEGSISTLTIQRTEQRDSAMYRCASSHGTDRDEQFFGPGTRLTVL.

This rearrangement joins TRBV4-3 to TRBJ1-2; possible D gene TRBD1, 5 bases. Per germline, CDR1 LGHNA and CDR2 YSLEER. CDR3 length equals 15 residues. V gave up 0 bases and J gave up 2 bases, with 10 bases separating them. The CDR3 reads CASSQDQGSNYGYTF. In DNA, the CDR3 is TGCGCCAGCAGCCAAGACCAGGGTAGCAACTATGGCTACACCTTC.

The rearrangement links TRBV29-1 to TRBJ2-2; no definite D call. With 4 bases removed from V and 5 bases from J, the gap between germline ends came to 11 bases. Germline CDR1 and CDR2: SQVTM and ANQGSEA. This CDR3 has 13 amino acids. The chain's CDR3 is CSVVASGTGELFF. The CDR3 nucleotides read TGCAGCGTTGTTGCGTCGGGTACCGGGGAGCTGTTTTTT.

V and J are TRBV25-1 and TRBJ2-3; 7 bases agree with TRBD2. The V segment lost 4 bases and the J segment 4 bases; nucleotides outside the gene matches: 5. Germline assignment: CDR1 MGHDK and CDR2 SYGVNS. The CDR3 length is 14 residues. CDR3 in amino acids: CASSGYSGADTQYF. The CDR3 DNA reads TGTGCCAGCAGTGGCTACAGCGGGGCAGATACGCAGTATTTT.

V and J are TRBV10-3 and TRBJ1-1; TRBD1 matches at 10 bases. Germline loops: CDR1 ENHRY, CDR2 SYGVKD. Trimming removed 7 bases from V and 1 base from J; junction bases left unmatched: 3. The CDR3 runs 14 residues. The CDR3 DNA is TGTGCCATCACCAGGACAGGGGGGAACACTGAAGCTTTCTTT. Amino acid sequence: CAITRTGGNTEAFF.

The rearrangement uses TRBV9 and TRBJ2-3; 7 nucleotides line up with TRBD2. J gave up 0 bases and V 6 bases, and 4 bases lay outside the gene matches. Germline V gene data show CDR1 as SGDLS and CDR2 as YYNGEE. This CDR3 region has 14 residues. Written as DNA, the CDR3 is TGTGCCAGCACATCTAGCGGTAGCACAGATACGCAGTATTTT. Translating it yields CASTSSGSTDTQYF. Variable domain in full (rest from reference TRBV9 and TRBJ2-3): DSGVTQTPKHLITATGQRVTLRCSPRSGDLSVYWYQQSLDQGLQFLIQYYNGEERAKGNILERFSAQQFPDLHSELNLSSLELGDSALYFCASTSSGSTDTQYFGPGTRLTVL.

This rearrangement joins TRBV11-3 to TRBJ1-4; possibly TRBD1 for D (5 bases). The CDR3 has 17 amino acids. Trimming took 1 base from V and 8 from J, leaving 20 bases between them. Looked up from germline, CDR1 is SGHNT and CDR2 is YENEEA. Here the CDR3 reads CASSLAVKARVEEKLFF. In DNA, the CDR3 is TGTGCCAGCAGCTTAGCGGTAAAAGCCAGGGTTGAAGAAAAACTGTTTTTT.

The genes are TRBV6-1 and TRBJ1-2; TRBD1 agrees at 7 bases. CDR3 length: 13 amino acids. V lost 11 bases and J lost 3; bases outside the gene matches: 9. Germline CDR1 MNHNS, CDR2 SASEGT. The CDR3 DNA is TGTGCCGGCTCCCTCACAGGGGACTATGGCTACACCTTC. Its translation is CAGSLTGDYGYTF.

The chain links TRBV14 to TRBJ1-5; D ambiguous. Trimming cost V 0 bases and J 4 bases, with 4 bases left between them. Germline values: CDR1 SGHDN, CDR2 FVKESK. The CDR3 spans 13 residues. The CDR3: CASSQDINQPQHF. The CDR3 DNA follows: TGTGCCAGCAGCCAAGATATAAATCAGCCCCAGCATTTT.

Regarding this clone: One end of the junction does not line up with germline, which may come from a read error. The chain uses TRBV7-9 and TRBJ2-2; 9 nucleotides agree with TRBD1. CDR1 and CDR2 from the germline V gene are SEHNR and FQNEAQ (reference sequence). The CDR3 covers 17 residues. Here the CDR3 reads CSSSRTGTGPNTGELFF. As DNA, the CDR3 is TGTTCCAGCAGCCGAACCGGGACAGGGCCGAACACCGGGGAGCTGTTTTTT.

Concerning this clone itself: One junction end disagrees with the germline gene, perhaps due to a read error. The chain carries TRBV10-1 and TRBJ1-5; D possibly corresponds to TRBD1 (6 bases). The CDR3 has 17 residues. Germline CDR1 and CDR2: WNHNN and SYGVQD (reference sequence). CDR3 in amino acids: CATLGGAGLNSNQPRHF. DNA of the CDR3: TGCGCCACCCTAGGGGGGGCTGGACTTAATAGCAATCAGCCCCGGCATTTT.

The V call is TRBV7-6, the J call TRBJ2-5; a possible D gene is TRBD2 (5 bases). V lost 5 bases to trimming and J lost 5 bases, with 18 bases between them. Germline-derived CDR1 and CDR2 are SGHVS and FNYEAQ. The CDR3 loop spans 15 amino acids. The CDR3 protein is CASSPAGGSRETQYF. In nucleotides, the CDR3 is TGTGCCAGCAGCCCGGCGGGCGGGTCACGGGAGACCCAGTACTTC.

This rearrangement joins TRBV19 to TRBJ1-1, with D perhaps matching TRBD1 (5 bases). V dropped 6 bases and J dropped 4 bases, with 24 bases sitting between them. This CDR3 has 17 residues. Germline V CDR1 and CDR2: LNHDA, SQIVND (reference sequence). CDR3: CASREDMGGTGSTEAFF. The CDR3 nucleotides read TGTGCCAGTAGAGAGGATATGGGGGGAACGGGGAGCACTGAAGCTTTCTTT.

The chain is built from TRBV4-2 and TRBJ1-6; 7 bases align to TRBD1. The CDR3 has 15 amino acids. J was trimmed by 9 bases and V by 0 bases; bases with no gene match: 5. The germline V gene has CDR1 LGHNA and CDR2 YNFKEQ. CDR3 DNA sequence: TGTGCCAGCAGCCAAGAAGGAGGGGGCAGTTCACCCCTCCACTTT. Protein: CASSQEGGGSSPLHF.

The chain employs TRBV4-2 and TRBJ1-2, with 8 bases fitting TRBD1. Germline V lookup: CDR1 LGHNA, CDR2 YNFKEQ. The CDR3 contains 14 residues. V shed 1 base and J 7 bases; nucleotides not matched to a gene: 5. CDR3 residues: CASSQGGTGSGYTF. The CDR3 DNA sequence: TGTGCCAGCAGCCAAGGAGGGACAGGAAGTGGCTACACCTTC.

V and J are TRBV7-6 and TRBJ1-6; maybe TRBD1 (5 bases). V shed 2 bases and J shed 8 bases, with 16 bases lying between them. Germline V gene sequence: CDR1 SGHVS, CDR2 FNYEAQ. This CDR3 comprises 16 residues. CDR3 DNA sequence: TGTGCCAGCAGCTTAAAGGTTAATGCGGGGGATTCACCCCTCCACTTT. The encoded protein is CASSLKVNAGDSPLHF.

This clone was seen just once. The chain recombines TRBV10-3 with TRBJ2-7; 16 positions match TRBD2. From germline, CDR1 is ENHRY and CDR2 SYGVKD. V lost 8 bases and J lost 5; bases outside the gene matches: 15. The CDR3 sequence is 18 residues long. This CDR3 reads CAIRASMGLAGGLDEQYF. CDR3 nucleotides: TGTGCCATCCGGGCAAGTATGGGACTAGCGGGGGGGCTAGACGAGCAGTACTTC.

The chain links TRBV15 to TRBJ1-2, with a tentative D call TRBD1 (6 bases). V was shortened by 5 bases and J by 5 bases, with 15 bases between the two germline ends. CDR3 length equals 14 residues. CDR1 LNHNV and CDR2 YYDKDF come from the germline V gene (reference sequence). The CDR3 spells CATSAQGQEYGYTF. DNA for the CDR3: TGTGCCACCAGCGCGCAGGGGCAGGAGTATGGCTACACCTTC.